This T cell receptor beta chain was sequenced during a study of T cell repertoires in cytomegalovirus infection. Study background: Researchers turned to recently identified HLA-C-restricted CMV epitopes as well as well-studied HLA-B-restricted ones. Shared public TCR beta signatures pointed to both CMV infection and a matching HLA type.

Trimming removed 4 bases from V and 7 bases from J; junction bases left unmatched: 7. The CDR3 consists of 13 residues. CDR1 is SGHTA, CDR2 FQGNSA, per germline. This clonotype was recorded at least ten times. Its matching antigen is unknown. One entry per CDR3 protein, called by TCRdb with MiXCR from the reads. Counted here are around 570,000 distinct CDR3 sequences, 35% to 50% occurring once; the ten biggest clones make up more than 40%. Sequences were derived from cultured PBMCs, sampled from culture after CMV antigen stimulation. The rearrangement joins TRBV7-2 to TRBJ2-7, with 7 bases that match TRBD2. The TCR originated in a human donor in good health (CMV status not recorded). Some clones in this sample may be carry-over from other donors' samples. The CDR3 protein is CASSSDLGGEQYF. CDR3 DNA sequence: TGTGCCAGCAGCTCCGACCTGGGAGGGGAGCAGTACTTC.